This T cell receptor (beta chain) emerged from a study of cytomegalovirus exposure and HLA in healthy donors. Study-wide context: Within the Caucasian-associated ancestry cluster were roughly 82% of the roughly 430 genotyped donors. Overall study findings and caveats: The authors later linked a missense DCLRE1C variant to TCR beta V- and J-gene trimming. A likely sequencing artifact accounted for one observed cluster of highly shared sequence variants. Researchers left out some V segments, among them TRBV6-2 and TRBV6-3, as indistinguishable.

This clone was detected only once. What it binds is not known. The germline gives CDR1 ENHRY, CDR2 SYGVKD. V dropped 2 bases and J dropped 8 bases, with 10 bases sitting between them. The CDR3 extends over 12 amino acids. PCR used 60 Vbeta primers and 13 Jbeta primers. Only in-frame clones appear in the TCRdb table, and some are missing; sequencing was by immunoSEQ multiplex PCR. The sample yields about 56,000 clones, about four fifths seen once. Sequencing used PBMCs. The V call is TRBV10-3, the J call TRBJ2-7, with D tentatively TRBD1 (6 bases). The sequence was obtained from a man in his forties in good health and CMV-seronegative. CDR3 sequence: CAISEPGQKQYV. CDR3 in DNA: TGTGCCATCAGTGAGCCAGGACAGAAGCAGTACGTC.